Listed here is a single T cell receptor beta chain. Its antigen remains unknown. These data belong to a study of vaccination effects on CD4 cells after COVID-19. Across the study: Post-vaccine draws lagged the second dose by a median of 72 days.

Clones were sequenced by immunoSEQ multiplex PCR, and TCRdb holds only the in-frame ones, with some missing. The table has under 70,000 clones, roughly 81% seen once. With 5 bases removed from V and 3 bases from J, the gap between germline ends came to 16 bases. Germline loops: CDR1 SGHAT, CDR2 FQNNGV. The CDR3 spans 15 residues. A roughly ten-day culture period preceded the isolation of CD4+ T cells. Each person got two doses of an mRNA SARS-CoV-2 vaccine, BNT162b2 or mRNA-1273. Cultures received IL-2 medium that replaced half the medium on days 3 and 7. This specimen consisted of CD4+ T cells from PBMCs cultured without peptide, obtained after COVID-19 vaccination. The source is a human donor who received a COVID-19 vaccine. The V call is TRBV11-2, the J call TRBJ1-1, with D perhaps TRBD1 (5 bases). The CDR3 reads CASSPRRGGDTEAFF. The DNA for the CDR3 is TGTGCCAGCAGCCCCCGGCGGGGGGGGGACACTGAAGCTTTCTTT. Full variable domain (outside the CDR3, taken from reference TRBV11-2 and TRBJ1-1): EAGVAQSPRYKIIEKRQSVAFWCNPISGHATLYWYQQILGQGPKLLIQFQNNGVVDDSQLPKDRFSAERLKGVDSTLKIQPAKLEDSAVYLCASSPRRGGDTEAFFGQGTRLTVV.